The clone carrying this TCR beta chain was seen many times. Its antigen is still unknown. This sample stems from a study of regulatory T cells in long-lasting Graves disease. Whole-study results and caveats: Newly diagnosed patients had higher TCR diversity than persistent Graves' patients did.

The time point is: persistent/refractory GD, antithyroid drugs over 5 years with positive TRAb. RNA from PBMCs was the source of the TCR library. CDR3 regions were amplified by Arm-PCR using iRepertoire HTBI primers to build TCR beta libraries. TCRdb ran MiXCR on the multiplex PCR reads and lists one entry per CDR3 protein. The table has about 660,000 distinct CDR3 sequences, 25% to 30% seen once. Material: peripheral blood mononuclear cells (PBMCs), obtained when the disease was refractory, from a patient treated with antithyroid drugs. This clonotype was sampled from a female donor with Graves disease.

CDR3 region: CASRTGRYGYTF. CDR3 sequence (DNA): TGTGCCAGCAGAACGGGGCGCTATGGCTACACCTTC. The chain carries TRBV6-1 and TRBJ1-2, with D maybe TRBD1 (5 bases). This CDR3 contains 12 residues. Germline lookup yields CDR1 MNHNS and CDR2 SASEGT. The V and J ends lost 6 bases and 4 bases respectively, with 9 bases between them.